This T cell receptor beta chain is drawn from a study of blood T cell repertoires in COVID-19. Across the whole study: Acute and convalescent COVID-19 specimens originated in the United States, Italy and Spain.

Assignments of participants to cohorts depended upon their own reported clinical history. All recovered Cohort 3 donors got two negative PCRs, got clearance, or saw symptom resolution. Only in-frame clones appear in the TCRdb table, and some are missing; sequencing was by immunoSEQ multiplex PCR. The sample comprises roughly 180,000 clones, roughly 84% of which are singletons, and 10% to 15% rests with the top ten. The sample consisted of PBMCs or T cells enriched from blood (not recorded which). The TCR comes from a woman aged 60-75 years who had recovered from COVID-19.

The CDR3 reads CASSRQGYEQYF. For the CDR3, the DNA is TGTGCCAGCAGCCGACAGGGGTACGAGCAGTACTTC. The chain combines TRBV7-8 with TRBJ2-7; 8 bases fit TRBD1. The CDR3 is made up of 12 amino acids. Germline V gene data show CDR1 as SGHVS and CDR2 as FQNEAQ. V trimming: 5 bases; J trimming: 4 bases; junction bases outside the gene matches: 1.